The 4 T cell receptor beta chains below were found in one sample sequenced in a study of identical twins. TCRdb called the 5' RACE reads again in MiXCR, with one record for every CDR3 protein. The sample lists some 320,000 distinct CDR3 sequences; around 12% were seen once. The same data also went into a second study, on yellow fever vaccine responses in identical twins.

Sequencing was performed on CD8+ T cells sorted from blood. All receptors come from a woman aged 18-29 years in good health.

The J gene is TRBJ2-2, the V gene TRBV12-3 or TRBV12-4, with 7 bases aligning to TRBD2. Trimming took 6 bases from V and 3 from J; bases not matched to a gene: 4. This CDR3 comprises 14 residues. The DNA for the CDR3 is TGTGCCAGCAGGCGTGGGGGGGACACCGGGGAGCTGTTTTTT. Residues: CASRRGGDTGELFF.

This clonotype came up many times. This chain links TRBV10-3 with TRBJ2-3; 12 bases are shared with TRBD2. There are 16 residues in the CDR3. The ends lost 6 bases at V and 1 base at J; junction bases unmatched: 5. CDR1 and CDR2 (germline): ENHRY, SYGVKD. CDR3 in amino acids: CAIRPRLAGGTDTQYF. CDR3 in DNA: TGTGCCATCAGGCCCCGACTAGCGGGGGGCACAGATACGCAGTATTTT.

There are a few counts of this clonotype. The gene calls are TRBV10-2 and TRBJ2-1, with 13 bases identical to TRBD2. The CDR3 is 14 residues long. From germline, CDR1 is WSHSY and CDR2 SAAADI. The trim removed 6 bases at V and 8 bases at J, leaving 4 bases unmatched. CDR3 region: CASRLAGGPDEQFF. The CDR3 DNA reads TGCGCCAGCAGACTAGCGGGAGGGCCCGATGAGCAGTTCTTC.

The chain employs TRBV18 and TRBJ2-1; the D gene could be TRBD1 or TRBD2 (5 bases each). The V end was cut by 0 bases, the J end by 3 bases, with 12 bases between. Per germline, CDR1 KGHSH and CDR2 LQKENI. The CDR3 is 16 residues long. The DNA of the CDR3 is TGTGCCAGCTCACCACCCGGGATGGGGGACTACAATGAGCAGTTCTTC. It specifies CASSPPGMGDYNEQFF.